In this sample, the clone carrying this T cell receptor beta chain turned up a few times. This record comes from a study of long-term antiretroviral therapy in people with HIV. Samples were assayed with immunoSEQ v3.0 at survey level. Some clones are missing from TCRdb's copy, which holds only in-frame ones; the method was immunoSEQ multiplex PCR. This sample has 20,000 to 30,000 clones; 85% occur once, and the top ten carry about 9.5%. Sequenced material: unsorted PBMCs, taken 2.3 years after starting antiretroviral therapy. The sequence derives from a man aged 40-49 years with HIV.

Here the CDR3 reads CASSTGSSNTIYF. DNA for the CDR3: TGTGCCAGTAGTACAGGCTCCTCGAACACCATATATTTT. The gene calls are TRBV19 and TRBJ1-3; no clear D gene. CDR3 length: 13 residues. CDR1 and CDR2 (germline): LNHDA, SQIVND (reference sequence). Trimming removed 4 bases from V and 7 bases from J, with 11 bases in between.